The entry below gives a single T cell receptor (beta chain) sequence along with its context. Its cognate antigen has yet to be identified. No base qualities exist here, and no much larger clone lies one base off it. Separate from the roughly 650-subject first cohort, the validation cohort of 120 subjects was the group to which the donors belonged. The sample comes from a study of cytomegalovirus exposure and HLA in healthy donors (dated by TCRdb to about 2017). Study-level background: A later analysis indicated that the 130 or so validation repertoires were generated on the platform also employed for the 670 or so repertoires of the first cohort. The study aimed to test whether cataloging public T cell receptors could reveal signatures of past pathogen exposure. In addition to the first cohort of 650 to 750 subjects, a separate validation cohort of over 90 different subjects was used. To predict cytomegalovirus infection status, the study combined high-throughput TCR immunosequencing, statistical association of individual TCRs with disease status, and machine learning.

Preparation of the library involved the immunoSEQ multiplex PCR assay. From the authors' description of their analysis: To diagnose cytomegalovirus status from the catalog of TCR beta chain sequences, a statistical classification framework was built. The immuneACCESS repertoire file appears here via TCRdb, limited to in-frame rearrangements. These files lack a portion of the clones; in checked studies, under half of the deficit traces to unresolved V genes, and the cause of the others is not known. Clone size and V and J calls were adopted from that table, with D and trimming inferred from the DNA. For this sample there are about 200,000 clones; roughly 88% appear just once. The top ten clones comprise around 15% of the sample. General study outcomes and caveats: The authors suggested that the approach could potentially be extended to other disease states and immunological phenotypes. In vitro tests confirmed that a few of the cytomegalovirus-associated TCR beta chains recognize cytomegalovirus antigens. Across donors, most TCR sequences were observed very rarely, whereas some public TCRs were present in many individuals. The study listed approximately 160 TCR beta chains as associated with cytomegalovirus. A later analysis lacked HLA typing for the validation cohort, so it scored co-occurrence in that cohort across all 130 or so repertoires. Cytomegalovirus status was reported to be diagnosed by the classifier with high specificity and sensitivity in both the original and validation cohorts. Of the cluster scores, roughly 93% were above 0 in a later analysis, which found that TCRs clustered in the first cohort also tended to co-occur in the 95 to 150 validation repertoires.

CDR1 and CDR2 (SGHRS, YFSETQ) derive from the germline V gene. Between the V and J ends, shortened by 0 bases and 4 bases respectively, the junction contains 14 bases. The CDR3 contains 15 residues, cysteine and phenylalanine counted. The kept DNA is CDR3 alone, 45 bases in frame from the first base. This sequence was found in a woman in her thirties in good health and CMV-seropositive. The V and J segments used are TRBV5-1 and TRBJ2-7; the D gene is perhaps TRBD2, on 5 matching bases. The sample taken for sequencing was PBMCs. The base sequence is TGCGCCAGCAGCTTGGAGTCGGGGTCTGGGTACGAGCAGTACTTC. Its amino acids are CASSLESGSGYEQYF. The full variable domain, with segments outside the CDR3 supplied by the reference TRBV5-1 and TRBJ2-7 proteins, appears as KAGVTQTPRYLIKTRGQQVTLSCSPISGHRSVSWYQQTPGQGLQFLFEYFSETQRNKGNFPGRFSGRQFSNSRSEMNVSTLELGDSALYLCASSLESGSGYEQYFGPGTRLTVT.